These 26 T cell receptor beta chains were all obtained from the same sample, sequenced in a study of blood T cells in healthy people across ages. PCR was performed a second time for 7 to 11 cycles using a sample-barcoded 5' primer and a J-beta primer mix. TCRdb processed the 5' RACE reads anew with MiXCR; each CDR3 protein has one entry. The sample shows some 1.5 million distinct CDR3 sequences, approximately 30% of them seen only once. The sample taken for sequencing was blood. Every receptor here comes from a woman in her 30s in good health.

This clonotype has a handful of counts. V usage is TRBV28 and J usage is TRBJ2-1, with D perhaps matching TRBD1 (6 bases). V was pared by 6 bases and J by 7 bases, with 16 bases between. Per the germline V gene, CDR1 is MDHEN and CDR2 is SYDVKM. The length of the CDR3 is 14 residues. CDR3 sequence reads: CASSYDRSVNEQFF. The CDR3, as DNA: TGTGCCAGCAGCTACGACAGGAGTGTGAATGAGCAGTTCTTC.

This clonotype occurred many times. This chain connects TRBV4-1 to TRBJ2-5; 7 positions agree with TRBD2. V shed 1 base and J 1 base; nucleotides not matched to a gene: 9. This CDR3 is 17 amino acids long. The germline V gene encodes CDR1 MGHRA and CDR2 YSYEKL. The CDR3 sequence is CASSQGVTGGPQETQYF. The CDR3, as DNA: TGCGCCAGCAGCCAAGGGGTCACGGGGGGTCCCCAAGAGACCCAGTACTTC.

The chain recombines TRBV29-1 with TRBJ1-6; D may be TRBD1 (5 bases). V was trimmed by 1 base and J by 13 bases, leaving 23 bases between them. This CDR3 spans 16 amino acids. Germline CDR1 SQVTM, CDR2 ANQGSEA. The CDR3 loop is CSVEAPLGDRGGPLHF. As DNA, the CDR3 is TGCAGCGTTGAAGCCCCCCTCGGGGACCGGGGGGGTCCCCTCCACTTT.

The chain recombines TRBV10-3 with TRBJ2-7; D may be TRBD2 (5 bases). CDR3 length: 15 amino acids. Germline V gene data show CDR1 as ENHRY and CDR2 as SYGVKD. Deletions cut 4 bases from V and 2 bases from J, with 15 bases between. The CDR3 nucleotides read TGTGCCATCAGTGGGACTGTACAAGGGACCTACGAGCAGTACTTC. This sequence encodes CAISGTVQGTYEQYF.

The sample holds a few counts of this clonotype. Being one base from a much bigger clone, this may be a read error. V gene TRBV5-6 combines with J gene TRBJ2-7, with TRBD1 as a possible D gene (6 bases). The CDR3 loop spans 15 amino acids. V was trimmed by 3 bases and J by 2 bases, leaving 15 bases between them. Germline CDR1 SGHDT, CDR2 YYEEEE. Here the CDR3 DNA reads TGTGCCAGCAGCTGGGCAGGGGAGAATGCCTACGAGCAGTACTTC. Its protein is CASSWAGENAYEQYF.

The rearrangement uses TRBV6-2 or TRBV6-3 and TRBJ2-1; 7 nucleotides match TRBD2. The V and J ends lost 0 bases and 2 bases, in that order; junction bases with no gene match: 1. This CDR3 contains 15 residues. Germline V gives CDR1 MNHEY, CDR2 SVGEGT. The CDR3 nucleotides read TGTGCCAGCAGTTACTCGGCGGGGGCCTACAATGAGCAGTTCTTC. This codes for CASSYSAGAYNEQFF.

The chain has TRBV20-1 and TRBJ2-1, with a weak D call TRBD2 (6 bases). This CDR3 region has 14 residues. Germline V gene lookup returns CDR1 DFQATT and CDR2 SNEGSKA (reference sequence). Between the trimmed V and J ends, which lost 0 bases and 9 bases, there was a span of 15 bases. CDR3 protein: CSARELTSPVEQFF. CDR3 nucleotide sequence: TGCAGTGCTAGAGAACTTACTAGCCCCGTTGAGCAGTTCTTC.

The sample holds many counts of this clonotype. The chain is built from TRBV9 and TRBJ2-3; tentatively, D is TRBD2 (6 bases). Germline V gene lookup returns CDR1 SGDLS and CDR2 YYNGEE. With 4 bases removed from V and 2 bases from J, the gap between germline ends came to 14 bases. The CDR3 runs 15 residues. CDR3 region: CASSPRGTHTDTQYF. The CDR3 region has the DNA TGTGCCAGCAGCCCCCGGGGGACCCACACAGATACGCAGTATTTT. Using reference TRBV9 and TRBJ2-3 for the parts outside the CDR3, the full variable domain is DSGVTQTPKHLITATGQRVTLRCSPRSGDLSVYWYQQSLDQGLQFLIQYYNGEERAKGNILERFSAQQFPDLHSELNLSSLELGDSALYFCASSPRGTHTDTQYFGPGTRLTVL.

V gene TRBV12-3 or TRBV12-4 combines with J gene TRBJ2-1, with TRBD2 matching over 9 bases. The CDR3 runs to 13 residues. J lost 15 bases, V lost 2 bases, and 8 bases had no gene match. CDR3 protein: CASSLPSGMLPFF. In nucleotides, the CDR3 is TGTGCCAGCAGTTTACCTAGCGGGATGTTGCCGTTCTTC.

The gene calls are TRBV18 and TRBJ1-5; D unclear. Germline CDR1 is KGHSH and CDR2 is LQKENI. The CDR3 has 14 amino acids. V dropped 6 bases and J dropped 8 bases, with 17 bases sitting between them. The CDR3 region has the DNA TGTGCCAGCTCCCATATGGAAGGTTTTGAGCCCCAGCATTTT. Amino acids: CASSHMEGFEPQHF.

There are many counts of this clonotype. The V gene is TRBV9, the J gene TRBJ2-7; TRBD2 agrees at 8 bases. The V gene's germline CDR1 is SGDLS and CDR2 YYNGEE. Losses at the gene ends were 9 bases for V and 6 bases for J; bases not matched to a gene: 11. The CDR3 consists of 13 residues. CDR3 loop: CATSRGGAGEQYF. The CDR3 DNA reads TGTGCCACCTCCCGGGGGGGGGCTGGCGAGCAGTACTTC. Looking up the rest from reference TRBV9 and TRBJ2-7 gives the full variable domain: DSGVTQTPKHLITATGQRVTLRCSPRSGDLSVYWYQQSLDQGLQFLIQYYNGEERAKGNILERFSAQQFPDLHSELNLSSLELGDSALYFCATSRGGAGEQYFGPGTRLTVT.

J is TRBJ2-2 and V is TRBV15; 12 nucleotides agree with TRBD1. Germline V gene data show CDR1 as LNHNV and CDR2 as YYDKDF (reference sequence). With V trimmed by 1 base and J by 0 bases, 9 bases remained unmatched. The CDR3 consists of 20 residues. For the CDR3, the DNA is TGTGCCACCAGCAGAGCCTTGCCGGGACAGGGGGCCACGAACACCGGGGAGCTGTTTTTT. Protein: CATSRALPGQGATNTGELFF. Looking up the rest from reference TRBV15 and TRBJ2-2 gives the full variable domain: DAMVIQNPRYQVTQFGKPVTLSCSQTLNHNVMYWYQQKSSQAPKLLFHYYDKDFNNEADTPDNFQSRRPNTSFCFLDIRSPGLGDTAMYLCATSRALPGQGATNTGELFFGEGSRLTVL.

There are many counts of this clonotype. This sequence joins TRBV10-3 and TRBJ2-7; 7 bases are a match to TRBD1. Germline V lookup: CDR1 ENHRY, CDR2 SYGVKD. The CDR3 totals 14 residues. After removal of 5 bases from V and 2 bases from J, the junction contained 6 bases not matched to a gene. The CDR3 region is CAISTRDRAYEQYF. The DNA of the CDR3 is TGTGCCATCAGTACCCGGGACAGAGCCTACGAGCAGTACTTC.

This clonotype has only a few counts. The rearrangement links TRBV7-2 to TRBJ1-2; D is uncertain. Germline V gene lookup returns CDR1 SGHTA and CDR2 FQGNSA. This CDR3 comprises 14 residues. V was shortened by 1 base and J by 8 bases, with 14 bases between the two germline ends. The CDR3, as DNA: TGTGCCAGCAGCTTAGACTGGATGCTAGGAGGCTACACCTTC. It is translated as CASSLDWMLGGYTF.

In this sample, this clonotype turned up once. A read error is possible here, since a much larger clone lies one base away. The CDR3 ends on some other residue instead of the conserved phenylalanine or tryptophan, so this is likely a read error. V gene TRBV5-5 combines with J gene TRBJ2-1, with D possibly being TRBD1 (6 bases). CDR3 length: 15 residues. The V end lost 2 bases, the J end lost 0 bases, and 9 bases lay between the germline ends. Germline assignment: CDR1 SGHKS and CDR2 YYEKEE (reference sequence). As DNA, the CDR3 is TGTGCCAGCAGCTTCGGGGACACCTCCTACAATGAGCAGTTCGTC. Its protein is CASSFGDTSYNEQFV.

CDR3 region: CASSPRRISNQPQHF. The CDR3 DNA reads TGTGCCAGCAGCCCGAGACGGATTAGCAATCAGCCCCAGCATTTT. The chain employs TRBV7-2 and TRBJ1-5; D gene unclear. CDR1 SGHTA and CDR2 FQGNSA come from the germline V gene. Trimming shortened V by 5 bases and J by 0 bases, and 11 bases separated the two germline ends. This CDR3 is 15 amino acids long. The full variable domain, completed using reference TRBV7-2 and TRBJ1-5, is GAGVSQSPSNKVTEKGKDVELRCDPISGHTALYWYRQSLGQGLEFLIYFQGNSAPDKSGLPSDRFSAERTGGSVSTLTIQRTQQEDSAVYLCASSPRRISNQPQHFGDGTRLSIL.

The table lists this clonotype with a few counts. The chain combines TRBV10-3 with TRBJ2-1; no clear D. The germline V and J ends were trimmed by 8 bases and 5 bases, with 16 bases remaining between them. This CDR3 spans 14 amino acids. Germline values: CDR1 ENHRY, CDR2 SYGVKD. The CDR3, as DNA: TGTGCCATCCGTGGACCCTTCCCCGACAATGAGCAGTTCTTC. Translation: CAIRGPFPDNEQFF.

The sample holds many counts of this clonotype. This rearrangement joins TRBV20-1 to TRBJ2-1; weak D call: TRBD2 (6 bases). There are 18 residues in the CDR3. The V and J ends lost 4 bases and 0 bases respectively, with 22 bases between them. The germline V gene encodes CDR1 DFQATT and CDR2 SNEGSKA (reference sequence). The CDR3 nucleotides read TGCAGTGCTACCCCCTCGGGTGGCGGGACCGGCTCCTACAATGAGCAGTTCTTC. Translating it yields CSATPSGGGTGSYNEQFF.

In its sample, this clonotype was seen a few times. This sequence joins TRBV20-1 and TRBJ2-7; 8 bases are shared with TRBD2. The V segment lost 1 base and the J segment 5 bases; nucleotides outside the gene matches: 4. Germline CDR1 reads DFQATT; CDR2 reads SNEGSKA (reference sequence). The CDR3 sequence is 13 residues long. The CDR3 loop reads CSARVGGEDEQYF. CDR3 bases: TGCAGTGCTAGAGTCGGGGGGGAAGACGAGCAGTACTTC.

V gene TRBV3-1 combines with J gene TRBJ2-2, with D perhaps matching TRBD2 (5 bases). With 5 bases removed from V and 0 bases from J, the gap between germline ends came to 13 bases. Per the germline V gene, CDR1 is LGHDT and CDR2 is YNNKEL (reference sequence). The CDR3 consists of 16 residues. The CDR3 sequence: CASSYQTGTNTGELFF. CDR3 bases: TGTGCCAGCAGCTATCAGACCGGGACGAACACCGGGGAGCTGTTTTTT. The full variable domain, in which reference TRBV3-1 and TRBJ2-2 provide the parts outside the CDR3, is DTAVSQTPKYLVTQMGNDKSIKCEQNLGHDTMYWYKQDSKKFLKIMFSYNNKELIINETVPNRFSPKSPDKAHLNLHINSLELGDSAVYFCASSYQTGTNTGELFFGEGSRLTVL.

This clonotype was detected many times. This chain uses TRBV5-1 with TRBJ2-1; TRBD2 agrees at 8 bases. The germline CDR1 and CDR2 sequences are SGHRS and YFSETQ. The J segment lost 1 base and the V segment lost 1 base, leaving 4 bases of the junction unmatched. The CDR3 extends over 16 amino acids. The DNA of the CDR3 is TGCGCCAGCAGCTTGTTAACTAGCGGTTCCTACAATGAGCAGTTCTTC. Translated: CASSLLTSGSYNEQFF.

This clonotype was picked up a small number of times. This chain uses TRBV2 with TRBJ2-3, with 10 bases lining up with TRBD2. V lost 6 bases, J lost 2 bases, and 8 bases stayed unmatched. CDR1 is SNHLY, CDR2 FYNNEI, per germline. CDR3 length: 16 residues. The CDR3 is CASSPRTSGPTDTQYF. The CDR3 DNA reads TGTGCCAGCAGCCCGCGGACTAGCGGACCCACAGATACGCAGTATTTT.

This clonotype was found a few times. The chain links TRBV25-1 to TRBJ2-7; 10 bases align to TRBD1. This CDR3 region has 19 residues. Germline V gives CDR1 MGHDK, CDR2 SYGVNS. J gave up 3 bases and V 5 bases, and 19 bases lay outside the gene matches. As DNA, the CDR3 is TGTGCCAGCAGTCCCCCTCCCCCGGGAGCGACAGGGGGCCTCTACGAGCAGTACTTC. Protein sequence: CASSPPPPGATGGLYEQYF.

The rearrangement links TRBV29-1 to TRBJ2-1; D remains ambiguous. Germline loops: CDR1 SQVTM, CDR2 ANQGSEA. Trimming took 0 bases from V and 0 from J, leaving 6 bases between them. The CDR3 is 14 residues long. CDR3 protein: CSVEDPSSYNEQFF. CDR3 nucleotide sequence: TGCAGCGTTGAAGATCCTAGCTCCTACAATGAGCAGTTCTTC.

V gene TRBV7-2 combines with J gene TRBJ1-2; D unclear. Germline V gene lookup returns CDR1 SGHTA and CDR2 FQGNSA. Trimming pared 4 bases from V and 4 bases from J, leaving 13 bases between. The CDR3 totals 14 residues. In DNA form, the CDR3 reads TGTACCAGCAGCTATAGTGGTACGGCCTATGGCTACACCTTC. Amino acids: CTSSYSGTAYGYTF.

The chain links TRBV4-1 to TRBJ1-2; 8 bases fit TRBD1. V trimming: 4 bases; J trimming: 3 bases; junction bases outside the gene matches: 10. Germline V CDR1 and CDR2: MGHRA, YSYEKL. This CDR3 has 16 amino acids. The CDR3 sequence is CASSPPPDRGDYGYTF. The DNA for the CDR3 is TGCGCCAGCAGCCCTCCCCCAGACAGGGGAGACTATGGCTACACCTTC.